The rows below give T cell receptor beta chains drawn from one sample of a study of regulatory T cells in long-lasting Graves disease. One entry per CDR3 protein results from TCRdb running MiXCR on the multiplex PCR reads. The sample carries about 470,000 distinct CDR3 sequences, around a fifth recorded once. Specimen: peripheral blood mononuclear cells (PBMCs), collected when the disease was refractory, from a patient treated with antithyroid drugs. Receptors were obtained from a female donor with Graves disease. Each CDR3 is given with its conserved first and last residue. Expanded clones are given a class, and other clones once, few, many or no size at all.

j_gene	v_gene	abundance	CDR3aa
TRBJ2-4	TRBV20-1	.	CSAPSLAKNIQYF
TRBJ1-2	TRBV4-1	.	CASSQDRGTEANYGYTF
TRBJ1-5	TRBV9	.	CASSAGTGGGQPQHF
TRBJ2-5	TRBV6-1	many	CASSGAGETQYF
.	TRBV20-1	.	CSANREVGRNEQFF
TRBJ1-1	TRBV20-1	.	CSARDPLSNRNTEAFF
TRBJ2-2	TRBV12-3/TRBV12-4	few	CASSLGGNGELFF
TRBJ1-2	TRBV3-1	once	CASSQVTGNYGYTF
TRBJ2-2	TRBV11-1	many	CASSLGRGNTGELFF
TRBJ1-4	TRBV7-2	many	CASSTRDRGREKLFF
TRBJ2-2	TRBV6-1	.	CAGTTSGLTGELFF
TRBJ2-4	TRBV7-9	few	CASSPRGGRIKNIQYF
TRBJ1-1	TRBV29-1	many	CSVARQGLSQNTEAFF
TRBJ2-5	TRBV28	many	CASTLAGGEETQYF
TRBJ2-3	TRBV15	few	CATSRETGSTDTQYF
TRBJ2-7	TRBV15	many	CATSRGSQGYEQYF
TRBJ2-7	TRBV28	many	CASSVADYEQYF
TRBJ2-1	TRBV6-2/TRBV6-3	.	CASSYEGSSYNEQFF
TRBJ2-1	TRBV10-3	.	CAIIRDSSYNEQFF
TRBJ2-7	TRBV6-1	many	CASSEYRQIFGPEQYF
TRBJ1-5	TRBV6-5	many	CASSYSRDRSIYGNQPQHF
TRBJ2-4	TRBV28	few	CASSFFQGQNIQYF
TRBJ2-7	TRBV7-9	.	CASTRGQGDEQYF
TRBJ2-7	TRBV20-1	.	CSAGGLAGSYEQYF
TRBJ2-5	TRBV2	many	CASTTGTPQETQYF
TRBJ1-2	TRBV29-1	.	CSVGDRPRGYGYTF
TRBJ2-7	TRBV20-1	few	CSAGVLGKATYEQYF
TRBJ2-5	TRBV10-3	few	CAISAQQETQYF
TRBJ2-5	TRBV28	many	CASRITGRGDKTQYF
TRBJ2-7	TRBV12-3/TRBV12-4	.	CASGWDPDNEQYF
TRBJ2-7	TRBV20-1	.	CSANPTGESYEQYF
TRBJ1-2	TRBV19	many	CASSPNVDSTNYGYTF
TRBJ2-7	TRBV9	few	CASSGGQYYEQYF
TRBJ1-2	TRBV28	.	CASSFGVHRDYTF
TRBJ2-7	TRBV29-1	few	CSVGLASFHEQYF
TRBJ2-5	TRBV6-1	many	CASSLSGGYQETQYF
TRBJ1-1	TRBV12-3/TRBV12-4	many	CASSLGHVGLATGAFF
TRBJ2-5	TRBV24-1	.	CATSDRAGLAQYF
TRBJ1-1	TRBV19	.	CASSPEDRVAEAFF
TRBJ2-7	TRBV29-1	.	CSVELWGDEQYF
TRBJ1-2	TRBV5-6	.	CASSWFAGEDGYTF
TRBJ2-7	TRBV28	few	CASTASPGNEQYF
TRBJ2-7	TRBV7-9	few	CASSHEGSEQYF
TRBJ1-2	TRBV3-1	many	CASSQGGYGYTF
TRBJ1-6	TRBV5-1	.	CASSSGWGQDSPLHF
TRBJ1-5	TRBV27	few	CASSLSAGSQPQHF
TRBJ2-6	TRBV5-1	.	CASSLTRTTSGANVLTF
TRBJ1-1	TRBV11-3	.	CASSLYPGGTEAFF
TRBJ1-2	TRBV5-1	few	CASSSGRQTANYGYTF
TRBJ2-7	TRBV7-6	few	CASSLELLSSYEQYF
TRBJ2-7	TRBV6-6	many	CASSYSLGYEQYF
TRBJ2-5	TRBV19	many	CASSPLFQAQETQYF
TRBJ2-5	TRBV10-3	many	CAISVRDDRQETQYF
TRBJ2-7	TRBV29-1	.	CSVGLAGGAEQYF
TRBJ1-5	TRBV20-1	few	CSGAGEGQPQHF
TRBJ1-6	TRBV25-1	.	CASSGINNSPLHF
TRBJ2-7	TRBV27	many	CASSKTGTGGYYEQYF
TRBJ2-7	TRBV28	many	CASSRIQEYYEQYF
TRBJ1-1	TRBV5-1	.	CASSLEYRTEAFF